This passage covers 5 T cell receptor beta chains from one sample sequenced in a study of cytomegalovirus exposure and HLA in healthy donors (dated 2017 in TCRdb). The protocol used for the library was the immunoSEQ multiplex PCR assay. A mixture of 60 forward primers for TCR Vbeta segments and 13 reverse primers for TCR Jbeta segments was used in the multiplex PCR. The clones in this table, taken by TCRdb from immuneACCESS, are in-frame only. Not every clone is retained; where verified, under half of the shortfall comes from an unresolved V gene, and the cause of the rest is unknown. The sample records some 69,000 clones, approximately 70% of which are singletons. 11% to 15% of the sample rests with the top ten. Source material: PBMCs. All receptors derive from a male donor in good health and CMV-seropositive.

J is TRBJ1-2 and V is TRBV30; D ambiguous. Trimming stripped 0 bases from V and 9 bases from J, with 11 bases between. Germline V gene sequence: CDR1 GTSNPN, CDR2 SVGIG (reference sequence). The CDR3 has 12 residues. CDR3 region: CAWSVLPLRYTF. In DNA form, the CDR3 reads TGTGCCTGGAGTGTCCTGCCACTCCGCTACACCTTC.

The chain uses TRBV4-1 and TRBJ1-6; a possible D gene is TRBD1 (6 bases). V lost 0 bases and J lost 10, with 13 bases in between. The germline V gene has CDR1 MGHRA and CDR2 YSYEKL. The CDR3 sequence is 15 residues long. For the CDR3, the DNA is TGCGCCAGCAGCCAAGAACACAGGGTTGGATCACCCCTCCACTTT. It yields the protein CASSQEHRVGSPLHF.

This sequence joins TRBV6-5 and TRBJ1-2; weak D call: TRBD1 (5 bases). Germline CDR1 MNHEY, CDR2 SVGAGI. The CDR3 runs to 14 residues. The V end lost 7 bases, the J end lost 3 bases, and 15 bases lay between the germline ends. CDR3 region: CASTRTPGDYGYTF. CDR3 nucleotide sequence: TGTGCCAGCACCAGGACACCCGGCGACTATGGCTACACCTTC.

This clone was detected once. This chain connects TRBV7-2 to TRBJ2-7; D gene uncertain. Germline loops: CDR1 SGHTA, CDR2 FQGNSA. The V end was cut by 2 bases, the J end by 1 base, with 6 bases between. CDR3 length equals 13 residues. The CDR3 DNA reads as TGTGCCAGCAGCTTACTAAAGTCCTACGAGCAGTACTTC. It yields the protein CASSLLKSYEQYF.

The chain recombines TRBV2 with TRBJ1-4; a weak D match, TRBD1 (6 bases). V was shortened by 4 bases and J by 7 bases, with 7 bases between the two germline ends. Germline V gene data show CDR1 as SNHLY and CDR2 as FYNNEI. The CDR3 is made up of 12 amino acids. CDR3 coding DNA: TGTGCCAGCAGTGTGACAGGTGAAAAACTGTTTTTT. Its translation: CASSVTGEKLFF.